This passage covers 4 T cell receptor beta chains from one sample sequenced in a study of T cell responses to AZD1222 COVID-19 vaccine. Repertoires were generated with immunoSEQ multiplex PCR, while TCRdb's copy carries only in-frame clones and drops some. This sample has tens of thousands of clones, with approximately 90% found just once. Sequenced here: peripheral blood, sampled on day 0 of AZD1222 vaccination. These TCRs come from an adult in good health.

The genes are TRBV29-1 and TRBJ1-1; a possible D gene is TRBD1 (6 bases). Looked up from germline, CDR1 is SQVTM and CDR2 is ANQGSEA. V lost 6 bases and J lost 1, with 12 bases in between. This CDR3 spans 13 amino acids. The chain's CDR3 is CSVYLQGNTEAFF. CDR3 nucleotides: TGCAGCGTCTATCTACAGGGGAACACTGAAGCTTTCTTT.

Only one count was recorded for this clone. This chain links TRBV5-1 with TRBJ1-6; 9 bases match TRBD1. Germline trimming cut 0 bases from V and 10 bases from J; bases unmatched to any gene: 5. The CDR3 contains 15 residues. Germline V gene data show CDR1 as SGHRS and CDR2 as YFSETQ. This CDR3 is CASSLDRGQGSPLHF. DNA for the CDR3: TGCGCCAGCAGCTTGGACAGGGGGCAGGGATCACCCCTCCACTTT.

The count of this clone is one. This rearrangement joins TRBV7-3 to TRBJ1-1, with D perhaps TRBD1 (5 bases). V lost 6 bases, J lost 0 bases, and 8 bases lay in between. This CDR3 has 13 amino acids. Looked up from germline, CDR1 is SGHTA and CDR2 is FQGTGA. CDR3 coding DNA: TGTGCCAGCAGGCAACAGGTGAACACTGAAGCTTTCTTT. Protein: CASRQQVNTEAFF.

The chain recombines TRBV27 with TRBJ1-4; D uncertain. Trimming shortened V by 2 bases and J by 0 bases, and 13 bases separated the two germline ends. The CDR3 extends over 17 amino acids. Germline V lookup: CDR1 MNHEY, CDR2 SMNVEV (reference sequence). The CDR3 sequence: CASSLSPLAATNEKLFF. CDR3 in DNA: TGTGCCAGCAGTTTAAGTCCCCTGGCAGCAACTAATGAAAAACTGTTTTTT.